The clone carrying this T cell receptor (beta chain) has at least ten counts. Time point described: longitudinal time-point 3. PBMCs numbering 2 million and stored at -80 C yielded the unsorted libraries. This entry comes from a study of neurological immune-mediated disorders. In the study overall: Of approximately 34 multiple sclerosis patients, some 31 were relapsing-remitting and 3 secondary progressive.

The method for making cDNA was 5'RACE, and it used 10-nucleotide random UMIs. TCRdb re-analysed the 5' RACE reads in MiXCR, keeping a single row per CDR3 protein. In the table there are approximately 85,000 distinct CDR3 sequences, under 4.5% of which are singletons. The CDR3 length is 13 residues. V trimming: 6 bases; J trimming: 5 bases; junction bases outside the gene matches: 8. Germline assignment: CDR1 DFQATT and CDR2 SNEGSKA (reference sequence). This chain uses TRBV20-1 with TRBJ2-5, with TRBD2 matching over 8 bases. This TCR derives from a woman aged 55-69 years with multiple sclerosis. Sequencing was performed on PBMCs. CDR3 nucleotide sequence: TGCAGTGCGGACGTTAGCGGGGTCGAGACCCAGTACTTC. Translation gives CSADVSGVETQYF.